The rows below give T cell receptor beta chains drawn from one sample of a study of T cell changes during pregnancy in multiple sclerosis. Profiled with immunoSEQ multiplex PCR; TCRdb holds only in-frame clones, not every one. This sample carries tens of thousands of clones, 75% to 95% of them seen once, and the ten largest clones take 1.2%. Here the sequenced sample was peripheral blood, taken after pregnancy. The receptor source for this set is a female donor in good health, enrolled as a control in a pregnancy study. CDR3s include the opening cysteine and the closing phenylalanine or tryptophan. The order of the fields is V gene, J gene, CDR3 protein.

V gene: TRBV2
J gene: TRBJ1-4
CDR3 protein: CASSEATTYEKLFF

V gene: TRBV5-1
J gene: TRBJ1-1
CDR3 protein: CASSLDAGSGGTEAFF

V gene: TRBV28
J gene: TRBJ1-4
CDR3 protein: CASSLWDRAEKLFF

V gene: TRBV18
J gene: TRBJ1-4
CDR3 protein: CASSPHSGINEKLFF

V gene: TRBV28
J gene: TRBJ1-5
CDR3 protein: CASSSGGPEHQPQHF

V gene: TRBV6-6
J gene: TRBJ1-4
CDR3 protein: CASSYLSVNEKLFF

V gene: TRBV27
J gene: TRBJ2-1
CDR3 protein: CASSARGPAGYNEQFF

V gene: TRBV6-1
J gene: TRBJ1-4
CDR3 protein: CASSEAGTGRAKLFF

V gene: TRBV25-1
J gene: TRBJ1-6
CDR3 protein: CASSEDRVTTYNSPLHF

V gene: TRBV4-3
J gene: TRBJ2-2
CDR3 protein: CASSQGLTLNTGELFF

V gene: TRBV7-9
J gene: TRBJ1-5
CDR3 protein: CASSLSGAYSNQPQHF

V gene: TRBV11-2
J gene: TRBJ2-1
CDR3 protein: CASSRSGSADFEQFF

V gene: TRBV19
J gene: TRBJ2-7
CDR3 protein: CASSMGTGGIYEQYF

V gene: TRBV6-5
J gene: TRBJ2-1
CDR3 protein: CASSYSGGPYEQFF

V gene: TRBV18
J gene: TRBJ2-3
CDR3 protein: CASSPRSSTDTQYF

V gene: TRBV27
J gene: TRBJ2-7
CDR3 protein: CASTGHHYEQYF

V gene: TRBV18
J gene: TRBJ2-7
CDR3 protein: CATSGLAAHEQYF

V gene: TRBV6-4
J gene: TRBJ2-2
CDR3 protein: CASSPGTENTGELFF

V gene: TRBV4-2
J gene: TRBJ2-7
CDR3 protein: CASSQVGQGPYEQYF

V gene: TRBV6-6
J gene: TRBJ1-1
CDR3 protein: CALSRQMNTEAFF

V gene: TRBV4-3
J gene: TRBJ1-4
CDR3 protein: CASSQDLTNEKLFF

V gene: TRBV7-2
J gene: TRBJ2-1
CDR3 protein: CASSLKGGSSYNEQFF

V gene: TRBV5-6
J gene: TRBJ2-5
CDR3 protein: CASSTGLQETQYF

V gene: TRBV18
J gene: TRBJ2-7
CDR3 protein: CASSQGGSGLYEQYF

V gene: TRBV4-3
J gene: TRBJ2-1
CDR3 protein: CASSQDRGYSGSYNEQFF

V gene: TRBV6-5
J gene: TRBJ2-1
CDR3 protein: CASSYTTTGYNEQFF

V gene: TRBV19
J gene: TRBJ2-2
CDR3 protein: CASIPRESASAHTGELFF

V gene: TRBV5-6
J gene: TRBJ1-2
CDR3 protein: CASSLIASSYGYTF

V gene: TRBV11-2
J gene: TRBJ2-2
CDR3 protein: CASSPQGGRAGELFF

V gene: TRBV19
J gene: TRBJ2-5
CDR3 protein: CASSILRGQGSRETQYF

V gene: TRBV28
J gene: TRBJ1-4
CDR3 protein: CASSQGGSDEKLFF

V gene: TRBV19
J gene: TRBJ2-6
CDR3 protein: CASSEPSSSGANVLTF

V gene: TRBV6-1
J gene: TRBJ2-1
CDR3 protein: CASRVGTSEQIEQFF

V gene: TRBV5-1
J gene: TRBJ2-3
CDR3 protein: CASSSTASTDTQYF

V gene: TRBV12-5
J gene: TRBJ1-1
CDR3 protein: CASGLRDRGYTEAFF

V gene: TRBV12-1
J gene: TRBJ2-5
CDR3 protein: CASSLDTSGGCETQYF

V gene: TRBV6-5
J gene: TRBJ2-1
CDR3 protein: CASSSYYRQGPLGFF

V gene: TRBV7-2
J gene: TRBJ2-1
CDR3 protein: CASSRIVGDEQFF

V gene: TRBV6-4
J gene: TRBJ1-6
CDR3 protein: CASSGGVVNSPLHF

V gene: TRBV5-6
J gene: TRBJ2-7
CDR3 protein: CASSLGQIYEQYF

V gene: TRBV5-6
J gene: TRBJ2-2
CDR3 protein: CASRARGAGELFF

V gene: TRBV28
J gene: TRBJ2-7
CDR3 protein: CASRKLRTGIGNEQYF

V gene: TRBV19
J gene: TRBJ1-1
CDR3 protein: CASSSGQGLWNTEAFF

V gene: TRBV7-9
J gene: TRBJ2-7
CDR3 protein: CASSVGGGRAGGYEQYF

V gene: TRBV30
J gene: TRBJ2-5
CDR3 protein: CAWTGGAGSETQYF

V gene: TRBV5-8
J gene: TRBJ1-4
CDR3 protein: CASSLGSNPLGLNEKLFF